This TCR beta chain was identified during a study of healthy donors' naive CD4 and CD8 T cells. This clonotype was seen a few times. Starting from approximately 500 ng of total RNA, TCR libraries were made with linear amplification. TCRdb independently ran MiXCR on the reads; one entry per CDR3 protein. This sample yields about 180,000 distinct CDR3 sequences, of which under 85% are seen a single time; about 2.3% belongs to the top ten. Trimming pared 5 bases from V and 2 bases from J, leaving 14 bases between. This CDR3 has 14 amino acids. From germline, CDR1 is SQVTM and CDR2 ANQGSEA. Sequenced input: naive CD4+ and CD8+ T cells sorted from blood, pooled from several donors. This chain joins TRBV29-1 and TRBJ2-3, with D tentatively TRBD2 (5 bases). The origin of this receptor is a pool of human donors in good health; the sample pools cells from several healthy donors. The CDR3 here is CSVSSGVTTDTQYF. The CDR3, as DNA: TGCAGCGTTTCGAGCGGAGTAACCACAGATACGCAGTATTTT.